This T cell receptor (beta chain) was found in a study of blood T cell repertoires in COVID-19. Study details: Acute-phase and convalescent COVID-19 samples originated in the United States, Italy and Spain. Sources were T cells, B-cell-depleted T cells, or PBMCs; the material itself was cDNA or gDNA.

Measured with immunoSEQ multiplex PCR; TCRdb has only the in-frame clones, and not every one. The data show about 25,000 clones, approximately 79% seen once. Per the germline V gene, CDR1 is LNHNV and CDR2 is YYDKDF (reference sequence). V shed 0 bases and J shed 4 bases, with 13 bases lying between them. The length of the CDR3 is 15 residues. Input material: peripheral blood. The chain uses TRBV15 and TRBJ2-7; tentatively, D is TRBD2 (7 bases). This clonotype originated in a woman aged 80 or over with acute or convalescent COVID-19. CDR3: CATSRDRGAGYEQYF. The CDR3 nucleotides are TGTGCCACCAGCAGAGATCGGGGGGCGGGTTACGAGCAGTACTTC.